This T cell receptor beta chain was recovered during a study of Tregs in tolerant kidney transplant recipients. Overall study results and limits: Expanding Tregs on activated donor B cells appeared to best identify donor-specific TCRbeta clones.

Thawed PBMCs were FACS-sorted into unstimulated CD4+CD25+CD127- regulatory T cells, CD4+CD25- non-regulatory cells, CD4 and CD8 cells. CDR1 MGHRA and CDR2 YSYEKL come from the germline V gene. The CDR3 runs 16 residues. V dropped 0 bases and J dropped 8 bases, with 19 bases sitting between them. Method: immunoSEQ multiplex PCR; TCRdb's copy keeps in-frame clones and lacks some. The data hold under 100,000 clones, with roughly nine tenths observed a single time. Turning to this clone: Its target is unknown.

Sequencing was carried out using CD8+ T cells from blood. The chain combines TRBV4-1 with TRBJ1-2, with no clear D. The receptor comes from a human donor in good health. The CDR3 coding sequence is TGCGCCAGCAGCCAAGAGGGAAAAGCGACTCTTAGGGGCTACACCTTC. Protein product: CASSQEGKATLRGYTF.